The rows below give T cell receptor beta chains drawn from one sample of a study of blood T cells in healthy people across ages. TCRdb re-derived calls from the 5' RACE reads in MiXCR, one entry per CDR3 protein. The sample includes more than 1.4 million distinct CDR3 sequences, 40% to 50% of them seen just once. The sample comprised blood. The receptor source for this set is a woman younger than 30 in good health. Each CDR3 is given without its conserved first and last residue. The D gene is left open where the match is weak.

- | - | TRBV20-1 | SAREWTEGETQY
- | - | TRBV12-3/TRBV12-4 | ASSMGHYNEQY
TRBJ2-3 | TRBD2 | TRBV28 | ASSLPSGGTTDTQY
TRBJ2-1 | TRBD2 | TRBV20-1 | SARLAGGSYNEQF
TRBJ1-2 | - | TRBV4-3 | ASSQRRNYGYT
TRBJ2-7 | - | TRBV7-9 | ASRWTGNEQY
TRBJ2-7 | - | TRBV29-1 | SVLNSPNEQY
TRBJ1-5 | TRBD1 | TRBV6-1 | ASSVSGTGSNQPQH
TRBJ1-5 | TRBD1 | TRBV6-6 | ASTTGGVQPQH
TRBJ2-3 | - | TRBV6-2/TRBV6-3 | ASSTTGTLGDTQY
TRBJ1-2 | - | TRBV29-1 | SVDPRANYGYT
TRBJ2-1 | TRBD1 | TRBV3-1 | AKPGTGGGYYYNEQF
TRBJ1-1 | TRBD1 | TRBV7-9 | ASSTRGPKMGRNTEAF
TRBJ1-3 | - | TRBV6-5 | ASSYSKGAVGNTIY